This entry features one T cell receptor (beta chain) sequence. These data come from a study of blood T cell repertoires in COVID-19. Turning to the study itself: There were acute and convalescent COVID-19 samples, and they came from the United States, Italy and Spain. From T cells, B-cell-depleted T cells, or PBMCs came the material, which was cDNA or gDNA.

Per the original methods: Estimation of nucleated cell counts was performed using reference gene primer amplification. Some clones are missing from TCRdb's copy, which holds only in-frame ones; the method was immunoSEQ multiplex PCR. V and J calls and clone size come straight from that table; D and trimming were deduced from the DNA. Altogether 100,000 to 130,000 clones are present, 60% to 85% being singletons, with the ten largest covering less than 2%. Trimming removed 1 base from V and 4 bases from J; junction bases left unmatched: 4. Germline lookup yields CDR1 SGHRS and CDR2 YFSETQ. The CDR3 has 15 residues.

The clonotype originates from a woman in her forties with acute or convalescent COVID-19. This sequence joins TRBV5-1 and TRBJ2-3; 9 bases match TRBD1. The sequenced material came from peripheral blood. Written as DNA, the CDR3 is TGCGCCAGCAGCTTGATGGGACAGGGCCCAGATACGCAGTATTTT. This encodes CASSLMGQGPDTQYF.